This TCR beta chain was captured in a study of CD8+ T cells in alopecia areata. The wider study: Tofacitinib treatment spanned 6 to 18 months, with 6 months off drug afterward. Broader study findings: Lesional scalp, especially alopecia totalis/universalis, showed higher clonality than normal scalp. Among patients, TCR sharing was less clear than in mice, a difference possibly due in part to HLA diversity in the patient population.

V shed 4 bases and J shed 0 bases, with 10 bases lying between them. This CDR3 has 13 residues. CDR1 is SQVTM and CDR2 is ANQGSEA in the germline V gene. The sequencing template was cDNA reverse transcribed from extracted RNA. The data were produced by immunoSEQ multiplex PCR, yet TCRdb's version contains in-frame clones alone and is incomplete. The sample gives 140,000 to 150,000 clones, 47% of which show up once; around 7% is in the top ten. Only a few counts were recorded for this clone. Its cognate antigen is unknown. The sequenced sample was CD4+ T cells sorted from blood. The V call is TRBV29-1, the J call TRBJ2-7; TRBD2 might be the D (5 bases). The sequence came from a human donor with alopecia areata. The CDR3 here is CSVGADFSYEQYF. The DNA of the CDR3 is TGCAGCGTTGGGGCGGACTTCTCCTACGAGCAGTACTTC.